This T cell receptor (beta chain) was sequenced in a study of cytomegalovirus exposure and HLA in healthy donors. The study, taken as a whole, reports: Later genetic work tied a missense DCLRE1C variant to beta-chain V and J trimming. For most TCR beta V segments, an earlier analysis put the productive rate at about 90% or about 30% of the time. Later, TCR association rates were found to vary by HLA locus, highest for DRB1 and lowest for HLA-C.

This PCR relied on a set of 60 Vbeta primers and 13 Jbeta primers. Original processing methods: Per a later analysis, the number of unique TCR beta chains was roughly 80 million, of which around 9.9 million were shared. TCRdb keeps only in-frame clones here, not all; method: immunoSEQ multiplex PCR. V, J and clone size are taken as reported in that table, and D and trimming were inferred from the DNA itself. The data show some 150,000 clones, roughly four fifths seen once. Turning to this clone: The target antigen is unknown.

The ends were cut back, 5 bases at V and 5 bases at J, with 22 bases in the middle. Germline CDR1 and CDR2: SEHNR and FQNEAQ (reference sequence). CDR3 length: 17 amino acids. The sequence came from a man aged 25-45 years in good health and CMV-seronegative. Sequencing was carried out using PBMCs. This chain connects TRBV7-9 to TRBJ1-5; perhaps TRBD1 as D (6 bases). The DNA for the CDR3 is TGTGCCAGCAGCCAAGACTATACAGGGATAGGGGATCAGCCCCAGCATTTT. This encodes CASSQDYTGIGDQPQHF.